This T cell receptor beta chain was identified in a study of T cell repertoires in cytomegalovirus infection. Study at large: From public TCR beta signatures came an indication of both CMV infection and matching HLA type.

Comments on this clonotype: No antigen is known for it. The junction differs from germline at one of its ends, possibly a read error.

Study findings and constraints: CMV carriers having the relevant HLA were flagged by cumulative public TCR beta family frequency.

TCRdb reanalysed the reads using MiXCR and keeps one entry per CDR3 protein. Of around 85,000 distinct CDR3 sequences in the sample, more than 40% were seen once. Germline V gene lookup returns CDR1 SGHDT and CDR2 YYEEEE. The CDR3 has 15 amino acids. This receptor was taken from a human donor in good health (CMV status not recorded). Some clones in this sample may be carry-over from other donors' samples. This rearrangement joins TRBV5-6 to TRBJ2-7; a possible D gene is TRBD1 (7 bases). The source was CD8+ T cells from cultured PBMCs, collected from culture after CMV antigen stimulation. CDR3 sequence reads: CASSLVRDSTGEQCF. CDR3 sequence (DNA): TGTGCCAGCAGCCTTGTCCGGGACAGCACGGGGGAGCAGTGCTTC.